This TCR beta chain was found in a study of T-cell reconstitution after alpha-beta-depleted transplantation in children. With V trimmed by 1 base and J by 0 bases, 8 bases remained unmatched. The CDR3 loop spans 19 amino acids. CDR1 and CDR2 from the germline V gene are LGHNA and YNFKEQ. Many counts were recorded for this clonotype. The authors prepared the TCRbeta library with unique molecular identifiers. TCRdb re-derived calls from the PCR reads in MiXCR, one entry per CDR3 protein. The data contain hundreds of thousands of distinct CDR3 sequences, around a sixth of them singletons. This rearrangement joins TRBV4-2 to TRBJ2-1; TRBD2 aligns across 11 bases. The specimen comprised PBMCs from the stem cell graft donor, sampled from the stem cell graft. The source of this sequence is a human donor who donated a stem cell graft to a child with acute myeloid leukemia. CDR3 coding DNA: TGTGCCAGCAGCCAAGTTACTAGCGGGGGCCCGAGCTCCTACAATGAGCAGTTCTTC. Translating gives CASSQVTSGGPSSYNEQFF.